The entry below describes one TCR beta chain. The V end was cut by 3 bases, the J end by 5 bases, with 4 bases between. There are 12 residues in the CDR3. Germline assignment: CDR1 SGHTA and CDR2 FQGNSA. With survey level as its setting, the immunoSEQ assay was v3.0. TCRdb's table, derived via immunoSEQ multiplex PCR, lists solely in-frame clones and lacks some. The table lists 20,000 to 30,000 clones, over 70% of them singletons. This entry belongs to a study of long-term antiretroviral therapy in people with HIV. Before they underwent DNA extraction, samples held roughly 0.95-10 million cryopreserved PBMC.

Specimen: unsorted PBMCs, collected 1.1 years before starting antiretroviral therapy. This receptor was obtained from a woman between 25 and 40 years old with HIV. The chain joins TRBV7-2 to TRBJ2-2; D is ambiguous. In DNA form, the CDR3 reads TGTGCCAGCAGCTTGGAGACCGGGGAGCTGTTTTTT. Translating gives CASSLETGELFF.